This TCR beta chain was found in a study of control samples from healthy donors and cancer patients. The germline V and J ends were trimmed by 7 bases and 5 bases, with 12 bases remaining between them. From germline, CDR1 is MNHEY and CDR2 SVGAGI. CDR3 size: 13 residues. Libraries were prepared by immunoSEQ multiplex PCR; TCRdb keeps only in-frame clonotypes and omits some of them. The sample lists over 100,000 clones, just over 90% occurring once. Material: blood. This receptor was taken from a human donor in good health. The donor label of this sample is uncertain. The chain recombines TRBV6-5 with TRBJ1-5; no clear D gene. The CDR3 loop reads CASTQKADQPQHF. The CDR3 DNA follows: TGTGCCAGCACTCAAAAGGCAGATCAGCCCCAGCATTTT.